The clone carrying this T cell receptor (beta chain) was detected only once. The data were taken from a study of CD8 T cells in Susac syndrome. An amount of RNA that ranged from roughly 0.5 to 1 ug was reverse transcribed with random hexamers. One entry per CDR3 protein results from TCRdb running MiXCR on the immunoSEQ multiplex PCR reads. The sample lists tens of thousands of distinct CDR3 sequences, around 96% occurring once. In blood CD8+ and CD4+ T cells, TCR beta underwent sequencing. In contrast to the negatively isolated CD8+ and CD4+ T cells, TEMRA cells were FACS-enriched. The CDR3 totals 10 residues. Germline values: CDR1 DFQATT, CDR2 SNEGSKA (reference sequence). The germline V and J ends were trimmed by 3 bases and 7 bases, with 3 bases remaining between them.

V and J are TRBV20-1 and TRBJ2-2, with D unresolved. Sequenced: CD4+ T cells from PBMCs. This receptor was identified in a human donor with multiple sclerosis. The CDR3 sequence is CSASHGELFF. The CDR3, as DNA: TGCAGTGCTAGCCACGGGGAGCTGTTTTTT.